The clone carrying this TCR beta chain was picked up one time. These data belong to a study of blood T cell repertoires in COVID-19. Study-level information: The cDNA or gDNA used as material had been derived from T cells, B-cell-depleted T cells, or PBMCs.

Germline CDR1 and CDR2: SGHRS and YFSETQ. The V and J ends lost 0 bases and 1 base, in that order; junction bases with no gene match: 4. CDR3 size: 16 residues. Original data processing: Reference gene primer amplification gave estimated nucleated cell counts. Here immunoSEQ multiplex PCR was the method, and the copy in TCRdb shows in-frame clones only, minus some. The V and J calls and clone size were taken over from that table, and D and trimming were inferred from the DNA. The data show over 200,000 clones, about 89% seen once. This TCR was recovered from a man in his forties who had recovered from COVID-19. This chain connects TRBV5-1 to TRBJ2-5; 9 positions agree with TRBD2. Sequences were obtained from peripheral blood. The CDR3 spells CASSLGIAGVQETQYF. The CDR3 region has the DNA TGCGCCAGCAGCTTGGGGATAGCGGGGGTCCAAGAGACCCAGTACTTC.